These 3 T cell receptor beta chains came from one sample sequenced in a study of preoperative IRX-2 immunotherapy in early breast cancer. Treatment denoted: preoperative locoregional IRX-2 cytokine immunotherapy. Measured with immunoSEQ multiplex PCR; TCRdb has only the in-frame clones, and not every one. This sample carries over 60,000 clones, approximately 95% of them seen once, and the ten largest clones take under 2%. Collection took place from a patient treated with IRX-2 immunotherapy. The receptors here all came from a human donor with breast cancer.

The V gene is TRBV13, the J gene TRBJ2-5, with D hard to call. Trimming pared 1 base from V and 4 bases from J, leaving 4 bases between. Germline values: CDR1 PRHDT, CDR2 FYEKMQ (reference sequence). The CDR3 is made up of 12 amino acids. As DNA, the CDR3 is TGTGCCAGCAGCTTAGACGGAGAGACCCAGTACTTC. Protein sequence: CASSLDGETQYF.

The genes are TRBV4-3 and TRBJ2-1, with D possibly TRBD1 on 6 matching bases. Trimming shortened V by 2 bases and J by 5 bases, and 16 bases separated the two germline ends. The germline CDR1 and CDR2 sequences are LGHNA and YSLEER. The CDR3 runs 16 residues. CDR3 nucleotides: TGCGCCAGCAGCCAAATGGGGGCAGGAATAGACAATGAGCAGTTCTTC. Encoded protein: CASSQMGAGIDNEQFF.

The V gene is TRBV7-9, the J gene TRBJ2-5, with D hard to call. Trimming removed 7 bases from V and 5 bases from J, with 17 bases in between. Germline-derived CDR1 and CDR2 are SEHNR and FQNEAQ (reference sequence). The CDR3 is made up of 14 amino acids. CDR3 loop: CASTYSTSAETQYF. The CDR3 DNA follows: TGTGCCAGCACCTACTCAACCTCGGCGGAGACCCAGTACTTC.